This TCR beta chain was identified during a study of Ad26.COV2.S vaccination and SARS-CoV-2 variants. On the study more broadly: Administration of Ad26.COV2.S was intramuscular, either once or twice 56 days apart.

Deletions cut 4 bases from V and 4 bases from J, with 11 bases between. The germline V gene has CDR1 MDHEN and CDR2 SYDVKM. The CDR3 contains 13 residues. Using immunoSEQ multiplex PCR, the repertoire was profiled, and TCRdb retains in-frame clones only, with some absent. The repertoire holds 300,000 to 350,000 clones, with 88% as singletons. Treatment indicated: around 19 received Ad26.COV2.S at low or high dose, single or two shots; roughly five received placebo; per-sample allocation not given. Repertoires come from day 63 after the first vaccine or placebo injection. This rearrangement joins TRBV28 to TRBJ2-7; possible D gene TRBD1, 6 bases. The clonotype was recovered from a person between 18 and 60 years old who received the Ad26.COV2.S COVID-19 vaccine or a placebo. The material was peripheral blood, obtained in a trial of Ad26.COV2.S vaccine versus placebo. The CDR3 reads CASSWGLSYEQYF. The DNA of the CDR3 is TGTGCCAGCAGTTGGGGGCTGAGTTACGAGCAGTACTTC.